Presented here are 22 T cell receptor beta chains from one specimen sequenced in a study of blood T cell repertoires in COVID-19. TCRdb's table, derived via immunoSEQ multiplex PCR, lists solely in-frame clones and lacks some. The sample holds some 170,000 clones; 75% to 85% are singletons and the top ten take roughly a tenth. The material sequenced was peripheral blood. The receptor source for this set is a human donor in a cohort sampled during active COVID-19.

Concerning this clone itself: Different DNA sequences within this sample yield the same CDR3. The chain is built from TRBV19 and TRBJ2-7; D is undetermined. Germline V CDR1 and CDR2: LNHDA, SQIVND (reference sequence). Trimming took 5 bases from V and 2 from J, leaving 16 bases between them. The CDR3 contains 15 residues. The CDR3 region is CASSSRGGRAYEQYF. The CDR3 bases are TGTGCCAGTAGTTCACGTGGCGGTCGGGCCTACGAGCAGTACTTC.

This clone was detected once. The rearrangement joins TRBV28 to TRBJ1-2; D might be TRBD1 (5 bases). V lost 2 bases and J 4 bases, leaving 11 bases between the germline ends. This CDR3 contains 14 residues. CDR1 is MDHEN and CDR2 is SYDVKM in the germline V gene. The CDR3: CASSLTGGFYGYTF. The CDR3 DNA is TGTGCCAGCAGTTTAACGGGGGGTTTCTATGGCTACACCTTC.

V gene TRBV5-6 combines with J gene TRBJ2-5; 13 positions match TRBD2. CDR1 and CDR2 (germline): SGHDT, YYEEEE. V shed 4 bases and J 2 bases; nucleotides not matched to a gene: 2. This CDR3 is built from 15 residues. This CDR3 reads CASSLGLAGQETQYF. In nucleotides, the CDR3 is TGTGCCAGCAGCCTGGGACTAGCGGGGCAAGAGACCCAGTACTTC.

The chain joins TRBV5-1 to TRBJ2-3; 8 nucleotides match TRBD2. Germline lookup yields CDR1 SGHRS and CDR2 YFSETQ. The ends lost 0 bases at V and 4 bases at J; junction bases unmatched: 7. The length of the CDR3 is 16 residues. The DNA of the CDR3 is TGCGCCAGCAGCTTGGGAGAGTGGACTAGCTCAGATACGCAGTATTTT. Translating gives CASSLGEWTSSDTQYF. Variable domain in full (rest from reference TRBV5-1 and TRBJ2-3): KAGVTQTPRYLIKTRGQQVTLSCSPISGHRSVSWYQQTPGQGLQFLFEYFSETQRNKGNFPGRFSGRQFSNSRSEMNVSTLELGDSALYLCASSLGEWTSSDTQYFGPGTRLTVL.

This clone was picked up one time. CDR3 in amino acids: CASGTGNYNEQFF. The DNA of the CDR3 is TGCGCCAGCGGGACAGGGAACTACAATGAGCAGTTCTTC. V and J are TRBV5-1 and TRBJ2-1, with TRBD1 identical over 9 bases. After removal of 7 bases from V and 3 bases from J, the junction contained 2 bases not matched to a gene. The CDR3 is made up of 13 amino acids. CDR1 and CDR2 from the germline V gene are SGHRS and YFSETQ.

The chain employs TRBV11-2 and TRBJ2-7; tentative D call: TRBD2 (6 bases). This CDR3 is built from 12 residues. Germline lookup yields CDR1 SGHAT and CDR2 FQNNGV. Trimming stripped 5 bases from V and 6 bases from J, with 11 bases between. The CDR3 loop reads CASSPGVGEQYF. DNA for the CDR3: TGTGCCAGCAGCCCGGGGGTGGGCGAGCAGTACTTC.

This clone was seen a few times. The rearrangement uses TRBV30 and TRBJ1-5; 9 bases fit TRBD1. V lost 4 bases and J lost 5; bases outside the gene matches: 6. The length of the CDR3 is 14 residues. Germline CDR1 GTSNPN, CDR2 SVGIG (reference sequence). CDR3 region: CAWTLTGGDQPQHF. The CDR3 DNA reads TGTGCCTGGACCCTTACAGGGGGCGATCAGCCCCAGCATTTT.

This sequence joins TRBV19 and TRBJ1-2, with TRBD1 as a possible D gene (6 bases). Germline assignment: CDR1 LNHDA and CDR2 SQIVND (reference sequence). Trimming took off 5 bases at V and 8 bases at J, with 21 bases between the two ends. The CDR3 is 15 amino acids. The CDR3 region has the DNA TGTGCCAGTAGTCGGGACATAGAAACTTTGTGGGGCTACACCTTC. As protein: CASSRDIETLWGYTF.

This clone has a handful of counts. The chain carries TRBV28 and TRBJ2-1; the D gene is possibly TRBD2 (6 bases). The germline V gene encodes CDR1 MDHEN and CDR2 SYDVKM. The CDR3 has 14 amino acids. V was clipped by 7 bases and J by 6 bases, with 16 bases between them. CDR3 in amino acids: CASNEGFGGNEQFF. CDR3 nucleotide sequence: TGTGCCAGCAATGAGGGTTTCGGGGGCAATGAGCAGTTCTTC.

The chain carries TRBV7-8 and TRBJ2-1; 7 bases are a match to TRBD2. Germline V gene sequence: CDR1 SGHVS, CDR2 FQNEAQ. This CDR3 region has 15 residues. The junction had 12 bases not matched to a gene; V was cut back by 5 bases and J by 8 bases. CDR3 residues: CASSNRDYGGHEQFF. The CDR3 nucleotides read TGTGCCAGCAGCAATCGGGACTACGGGGGTCATGAGCAGTTCTTC.

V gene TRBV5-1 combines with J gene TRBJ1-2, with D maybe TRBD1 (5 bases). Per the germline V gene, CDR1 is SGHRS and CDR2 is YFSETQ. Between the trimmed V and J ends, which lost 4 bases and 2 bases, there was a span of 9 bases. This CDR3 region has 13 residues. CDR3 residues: CASSQDSNYGYTF. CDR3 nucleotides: TGCGCCAGCAGCCAAGACAGCAACTATGGCTACACCTTC.

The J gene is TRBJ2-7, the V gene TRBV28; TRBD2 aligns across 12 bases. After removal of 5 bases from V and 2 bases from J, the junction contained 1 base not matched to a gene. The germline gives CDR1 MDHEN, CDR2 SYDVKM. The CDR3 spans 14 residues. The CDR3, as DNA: TGTGCCAGCAGTCGACTAGCGGGGGCCTACGAGCAGTACTTC. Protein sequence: CASSRLAGAYEQYF.

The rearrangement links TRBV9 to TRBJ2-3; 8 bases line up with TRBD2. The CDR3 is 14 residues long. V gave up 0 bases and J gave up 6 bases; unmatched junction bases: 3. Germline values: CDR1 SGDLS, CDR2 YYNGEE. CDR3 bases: TGTGCCAGCAGCGTAGTGTCGGGAGGGGATACGCAGTATTTT. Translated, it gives CASSVVSGGDTQYF.

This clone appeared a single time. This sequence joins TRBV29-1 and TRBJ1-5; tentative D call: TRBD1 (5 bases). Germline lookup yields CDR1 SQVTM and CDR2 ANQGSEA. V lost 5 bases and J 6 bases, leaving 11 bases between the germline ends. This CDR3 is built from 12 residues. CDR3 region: CSVLQGGQPQHF. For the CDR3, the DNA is TGCAGCGTTTTGCAGGGCGGTCAGCCCCAGCATTTT.

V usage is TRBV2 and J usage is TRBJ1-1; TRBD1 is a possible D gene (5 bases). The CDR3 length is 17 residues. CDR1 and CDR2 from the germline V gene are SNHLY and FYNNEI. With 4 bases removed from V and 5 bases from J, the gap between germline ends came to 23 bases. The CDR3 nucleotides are TGTGCCAGCAGTGTAATTCTGGCGGGGACCGCCGGAACTGAAGCTTTCTTT. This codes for CASSVILAGTAGTEAFF.

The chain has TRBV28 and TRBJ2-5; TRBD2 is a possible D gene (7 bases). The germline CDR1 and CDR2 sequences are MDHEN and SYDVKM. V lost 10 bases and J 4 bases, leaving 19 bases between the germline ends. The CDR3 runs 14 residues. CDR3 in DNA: TGTGCCACCCTAGAGGGGGGGCGGGGAGAGACCCAGTACTTC. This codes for CATLEGGRGETQYF.

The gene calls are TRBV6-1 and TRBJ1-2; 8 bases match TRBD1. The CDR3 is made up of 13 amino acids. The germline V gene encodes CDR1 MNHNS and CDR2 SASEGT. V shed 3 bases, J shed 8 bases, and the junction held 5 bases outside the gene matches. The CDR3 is CASSDPTGVGYTF. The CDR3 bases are TGTGCCAGCAGTGATCCGACAGGGGTCGGCTACACCTTC.

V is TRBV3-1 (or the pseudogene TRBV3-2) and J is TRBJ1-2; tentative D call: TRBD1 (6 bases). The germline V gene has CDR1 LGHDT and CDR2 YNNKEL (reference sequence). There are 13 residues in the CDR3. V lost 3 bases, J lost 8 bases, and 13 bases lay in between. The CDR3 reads CASSHYRDGGYTF. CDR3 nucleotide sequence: TGTGCCAGCAGCCACTACAGGGACGGGGGCTACACCTTC.

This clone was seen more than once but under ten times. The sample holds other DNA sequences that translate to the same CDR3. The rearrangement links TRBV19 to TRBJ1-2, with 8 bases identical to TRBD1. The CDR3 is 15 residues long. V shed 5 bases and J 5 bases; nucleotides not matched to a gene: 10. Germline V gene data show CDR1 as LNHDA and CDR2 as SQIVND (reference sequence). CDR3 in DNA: TGTGCCAGTAGTCCCCGGACAGGGACGGGGTATGGCTACACCTTC. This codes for CASSPRTGTGYGYTF.

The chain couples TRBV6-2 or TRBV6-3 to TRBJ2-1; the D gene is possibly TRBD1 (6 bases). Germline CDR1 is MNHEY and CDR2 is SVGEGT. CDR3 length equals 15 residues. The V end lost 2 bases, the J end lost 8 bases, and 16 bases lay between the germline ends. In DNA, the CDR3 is TGTGCCAGCAGTTACGGGGGAAGGGGGACCCATGAGCAGTTCTTC. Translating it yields CASSYGGRGTHEQFF.

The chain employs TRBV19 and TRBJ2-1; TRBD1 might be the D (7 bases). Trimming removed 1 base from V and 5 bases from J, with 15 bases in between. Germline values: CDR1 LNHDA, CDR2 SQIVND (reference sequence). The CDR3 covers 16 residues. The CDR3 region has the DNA TGTGCCAGTAGTATAGTTGGAGGGGGCGTCCACAATGAGCAGTTCTTC. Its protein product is CASSIVGGGVHNEQFF.

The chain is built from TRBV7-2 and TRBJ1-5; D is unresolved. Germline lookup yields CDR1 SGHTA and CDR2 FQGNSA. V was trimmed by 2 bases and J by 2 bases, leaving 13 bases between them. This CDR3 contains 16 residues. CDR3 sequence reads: CASSLRTGSGNQPQHF. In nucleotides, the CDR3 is TGTGCCAGCAGCTTAAGGACGGGATCGGGCAATCAGCCCCAGCATTTT.